The 2 T cell receptor beta chains below come from one sample, sequenced in a study of cytomegalovirus exposure and HLA in healthy donors. In the PCR, 60 Vbeta and 13 Jbeta primers were used. The repertoire was sequenced with immunoSEQ multiplex PCR; TCRdb's copy has only in-frame clones and lacks some. Counted here are about 65,000 clones, less than 65% occurring once; the ten biggest clones make up 2.5% to 3%. Sequencing was performed on PBMCs. These receptor sequences come from a man aged 25-45 years in good health and CMV-seronegative.

J is TRBJ2-1 and V is TRBV5-6, with a tentative D call TRBD1 (5 bases). V was clipped by 0 bases and J by 6 bases, with 7 bases between them. The CDR3 length is 13 residues. Germline V gene data show CDR1 as SGHDT and CDR2 as YYEEEE. Here the CDR3 DNA reads TGTGCCAGCAGCTTGGGACAGATCAATGAGCAGTTCTTC. This translates into CASSLGQINEQFF.

The chain couples TRBV7-9 to TRBJ2-3; D gene unclear. CDR3 length: 14 residues. From germline, CDR1 is SEHNR and CDR2 FQNEAQ (reference sequence). V was pared by 5 bases and J by 5 bases, with 14 bases between. The CDR3 DNA reads as TGTGCCAGCAGCGACCCCCACTCGGGAGATACGCAGTATTTT. Translating gives CASSDPHSGDTQYF. Using reference TRBV7-9 and TRBJ2-3 for the parts outside the CDR3, the full variable domain is DTGVSQNPRHKITKRGQNVTFRCDPISEHNRLYWYRQTLGQGPEFLTYFQNEAQLEKSRLLSDRFSAERPKGSFSTLEIQRTEQGDSAMYLCASSDPHSGDTQYFGPGTRLTVL.